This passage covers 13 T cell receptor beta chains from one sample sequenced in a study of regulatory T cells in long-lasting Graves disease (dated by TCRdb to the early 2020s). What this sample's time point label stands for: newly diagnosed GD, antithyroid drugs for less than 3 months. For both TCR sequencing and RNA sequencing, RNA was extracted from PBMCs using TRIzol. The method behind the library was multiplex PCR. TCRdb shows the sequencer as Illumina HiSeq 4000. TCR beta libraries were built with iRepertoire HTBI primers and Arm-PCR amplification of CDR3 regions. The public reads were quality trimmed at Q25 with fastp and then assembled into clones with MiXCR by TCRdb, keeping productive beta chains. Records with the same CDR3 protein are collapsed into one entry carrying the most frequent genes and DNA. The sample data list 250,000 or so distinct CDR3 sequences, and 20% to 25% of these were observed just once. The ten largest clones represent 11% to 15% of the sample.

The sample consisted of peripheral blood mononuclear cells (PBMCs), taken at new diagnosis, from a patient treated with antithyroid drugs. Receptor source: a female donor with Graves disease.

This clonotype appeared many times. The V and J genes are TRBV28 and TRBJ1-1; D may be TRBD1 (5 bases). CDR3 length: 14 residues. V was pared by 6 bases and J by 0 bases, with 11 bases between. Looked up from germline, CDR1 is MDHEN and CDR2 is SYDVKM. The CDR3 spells CASSPGGMNTEAFF. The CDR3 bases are TGTGCCAGCAGCCCGGGGGGGATGAACACTGAAGCTTTCTTT.

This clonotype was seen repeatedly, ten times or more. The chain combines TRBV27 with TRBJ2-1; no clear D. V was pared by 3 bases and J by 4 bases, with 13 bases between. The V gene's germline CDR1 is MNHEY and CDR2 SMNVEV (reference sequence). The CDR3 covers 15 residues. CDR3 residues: CASSLRSLRYNEQFF. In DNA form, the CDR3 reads TGTGCCAGCAGTTTGAGGAGTTTGCGTTACAATGAGCAGTTCTTC.

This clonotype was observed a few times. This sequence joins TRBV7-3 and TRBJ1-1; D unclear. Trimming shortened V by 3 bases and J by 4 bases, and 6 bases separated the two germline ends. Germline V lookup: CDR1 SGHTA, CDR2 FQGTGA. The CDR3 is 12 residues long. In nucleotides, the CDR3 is TGTGCCAGCAGCTTCGCGATCACTGAAGCTTTCTTT. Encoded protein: CASSFAITEAFF.

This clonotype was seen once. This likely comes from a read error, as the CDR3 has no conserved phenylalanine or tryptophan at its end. In DNA form, the CDR3 reads TGCGCCAGCAGCCAAGCCCAAACCGGGGGTGAAGCTTTCCTT. Encoded protein: CASSQAQTGGEAFL. This chain uses TRBV4-1 with TRBJ1-1; D might be TRBD1 (5 bases). The CDR3 length is 14 residues. The germline V gene has CDR1 MGHRA and CDR2 YSYEKL. V shed 1 base and J shed 7 bases, with 13 bases lying between them.

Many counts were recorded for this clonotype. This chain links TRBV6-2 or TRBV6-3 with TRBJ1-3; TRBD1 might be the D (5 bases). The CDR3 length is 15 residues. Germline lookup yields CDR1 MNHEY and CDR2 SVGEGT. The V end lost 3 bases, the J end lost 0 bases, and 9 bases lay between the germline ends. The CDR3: CASSYGANSGNTIYF. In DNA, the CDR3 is TGTGCCAGCAGTTATGGGGCCAACTCTGGAAACACCATATATTTT.

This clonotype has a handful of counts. CDR3 DNA: TGCGCCAGCAGCCCCGGGGGCGGGAACACTGAAGCTTTCTTT. Amino acid sequence: CASSPGGGNTEAFF. The chain is built from TRBV5-1 and TRBJ1-1; D may be TRBD1 (6 bases). CDR3 size: 14 residues. The ends were cut back, 4 bases at V and 1 base at J, with 11 bases in the middle. CDR1 is SGHRS, CDR2 YFSETQ, per germline.

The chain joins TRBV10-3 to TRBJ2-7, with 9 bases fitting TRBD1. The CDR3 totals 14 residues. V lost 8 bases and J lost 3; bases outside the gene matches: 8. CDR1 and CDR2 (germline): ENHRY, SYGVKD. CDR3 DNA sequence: TGTGCCATCGGCAACTCGGACAGGGGCTACGAGCAGTACTTC. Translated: CAIGNSDRGYEQYF.

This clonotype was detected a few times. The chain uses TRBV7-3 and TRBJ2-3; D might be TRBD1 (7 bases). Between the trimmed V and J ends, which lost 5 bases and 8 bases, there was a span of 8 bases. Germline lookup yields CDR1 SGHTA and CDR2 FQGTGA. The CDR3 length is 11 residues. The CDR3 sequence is CASSQGGTQYF. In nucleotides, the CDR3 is TGTGCCAGCAGCCAGGGGGGTACGCAGTATTTT.

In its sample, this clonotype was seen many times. CDR3 residues: CASSFGNQETQYF. The CDR3 DNA is TGTGCCAGCAGCTTTGGAAACCAAGAGACCCAGTACTTC. J is TRBJ2-5 and V is TRBV7-3; D not resolved. Germline-derived CDR1 and CDR2 are SGHTA and FQGTGA. The CDR3 covers 13 residues. Trimming stripped 3 bases from V and 0 bases from J, with 5 bases between.

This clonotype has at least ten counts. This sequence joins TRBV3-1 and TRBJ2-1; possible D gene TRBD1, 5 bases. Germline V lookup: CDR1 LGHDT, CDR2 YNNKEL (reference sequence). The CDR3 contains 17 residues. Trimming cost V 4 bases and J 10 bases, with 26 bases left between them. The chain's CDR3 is CASSLVPSTGPQGEQFF. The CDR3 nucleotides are TGTGCCAGCAGCCTCGTGCCCTCGACTGGCCCCCAGGGAGAGCAGTTCTTC.

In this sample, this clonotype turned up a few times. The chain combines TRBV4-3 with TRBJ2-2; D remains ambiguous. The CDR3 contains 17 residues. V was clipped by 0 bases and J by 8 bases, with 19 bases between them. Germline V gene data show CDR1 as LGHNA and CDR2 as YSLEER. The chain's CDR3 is CASSQDAGQSFPGELFF. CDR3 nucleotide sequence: TGCGCCAGCAGCCAAGATGCAGGCCAGAGCTTTCCGGGGGAGCTGTTTTTT.

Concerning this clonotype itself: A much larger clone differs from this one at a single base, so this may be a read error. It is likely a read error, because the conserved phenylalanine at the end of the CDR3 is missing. The CDR3 region has the DNA TGTGCCAGCAGCACTACAGGACAGGGGTATGGCTACACCTCC. Protein: CASSTTGQGYGYTS. The chain uses TRBV12-3 or TRBV12-4 and TRBJ1-2, with 9 bases lining up with TRBD1. This CDR3 spans 14 amino acids. With V trimmed by 6 bases and J by 5 bases, 7 bases remained unmatched.

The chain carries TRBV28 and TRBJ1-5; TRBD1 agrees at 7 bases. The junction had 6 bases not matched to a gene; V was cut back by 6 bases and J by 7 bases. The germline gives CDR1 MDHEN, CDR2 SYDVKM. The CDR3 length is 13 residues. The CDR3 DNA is TGTGCCAGCAGCCGGGACAGTTTACAGCCCCAGCATTTT. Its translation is CASSRDSLQPQHF.